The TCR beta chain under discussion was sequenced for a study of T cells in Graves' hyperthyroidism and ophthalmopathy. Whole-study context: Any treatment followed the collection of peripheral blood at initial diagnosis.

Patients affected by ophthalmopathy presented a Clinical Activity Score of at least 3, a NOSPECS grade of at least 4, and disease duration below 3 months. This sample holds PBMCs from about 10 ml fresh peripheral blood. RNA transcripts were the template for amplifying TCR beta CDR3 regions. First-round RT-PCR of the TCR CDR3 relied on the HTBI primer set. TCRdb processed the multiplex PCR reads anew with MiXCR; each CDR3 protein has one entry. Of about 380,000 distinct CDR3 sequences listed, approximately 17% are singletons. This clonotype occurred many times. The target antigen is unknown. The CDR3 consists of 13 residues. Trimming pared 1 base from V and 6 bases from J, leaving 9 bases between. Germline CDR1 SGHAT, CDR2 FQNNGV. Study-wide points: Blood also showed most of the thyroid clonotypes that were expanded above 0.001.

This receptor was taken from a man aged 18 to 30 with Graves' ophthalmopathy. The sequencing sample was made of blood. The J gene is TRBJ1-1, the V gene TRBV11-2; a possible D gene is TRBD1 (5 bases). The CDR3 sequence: CASSLGGGAEAFF. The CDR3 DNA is TGTGCCAGCAGCTTAGGGGGGGGAGCTGAAGCTTTCTTT.